Each of the 13 T cell receptor beta chains below was sequenced from the same sample in a study of CD4 T cells in relation to SARS-CoV-2 and coronaviruses. Unexposed donor CD4+ T cells date from about 2010-2019, before the COVID-19 pandemic. The cells were cultured for about ten days before CD4+ T cells were isolated. Here immunoSEQ multiplex PCR was the method, and the copy in TCRdb shows in-frame clones only, minus some. The repertoire holds some 19,000 clones, with just over 75% as singletons. These receptors have no identified antigens. Sequenced sample: CD4+ T cells from PBMCs, cultured in vitro. The receptors originated from a human donor in good health.

The chain employs TRBV5-4 and TRBJ2-4; D perhaps matches TRBD2 (7 bases). V gave up 4 bases and J gave up 3 bases, with 17 bases separating them. This CDR3 is 16 amino acids long. Germline CDR1 reads SGHNT; CDR2 reads YYREEE (reference sequence). This chain's CDR3 is CASSHKGGKDKNIQYF. CDR3 coding DNA: TGTGCCAGCAGCCATAAGGGGGGGAAGGACAAAAACATTCAGTACTTC.

This chain connects TRBV7-2 to TRBJ2-5; D may be TRBD1 (6 bases). The length of the CDR3 is 15 residues. Germline V lookup: CDR1 SGHTA, CDR2 FQGNSA. V was shortened by 5 bases and J by 4 bases, with 17 bases between the two germline ends. As DNA, the CDR3 is TGTGCCAGCAGCCCCACAGGGTCAATTCGAGAGACCCAGTACTTC. Translation gives CASSPTGSIRETQYF.

This rearrangement joins TRBV28 to TRBJ2-7; 8 positions match TRBD2. Germline trimming cut 5 bases from V and 2 bases from J; bases unmatched to any gene: 5. Germline CDR1 MDHEN, CDR2 SYDVKM. The CDR3 spans 14 residues. The CDR3 bases are TGTGCCAGCAGTCCAACTAGCGGAACCTACGAGCAGTACTTC. Translated: CASSPTSGTYEQYF.

The rearrangement uses TRBV27 and TRBJ2-1; possible D gene TRBD2, 7 bases. Per germline, CDR1 MNHEY and CDR2 SMNVEV (reference sequence). The CDR3 runs 16 residues. Trimming took off 5 bases at V and 2 bases at J, with 16 bases between the two ends. This chain's CDR3 is CASSAGRGGAYNEQFF. The CDR3, as DNA: TGTGCCAGCAGTGCCGGTAGAGGGGGGGCCTACAATGAGCAGTTCTTC.

In its sample, this clone was seen a few times. The chain combines TRBV2 with TRBJ2-2; the match to TRBD1 covers 8 bases. V lost 7 bases to trimming and J lost 2 bases; unmatched junction nucleotides: 3. From germline, CDR1 is SNHLY and CDR2 FYNNEI. CDR3 length: 14 residues. CDR3 sequence: CASMDRVNTGELFF. CDR3 bases: TGTGCCAGCATGGACAGGGTCAACACCGGGGAGCTGTTTTTT.

V is TRBV3-1 (or the pseudogene TRBV3-2) and J is TRBJ2-5, with a tentative D call TRBD2 (5 bases). Germline V CDR1 and CDR2: LGHDT, YNNKEL (reference sequence). The CDR3 has 15 residues. V was clipped by 0 bases and J by 2 bases, with 10 bases between them. For the CDR3, the DNA is TGTGCCAGCAGCCAAGACGTAGCGAGGCAAGAGACCCAGTACTTC. It encodes CASSQDVARQETQYF.

The chain carries TRBV9 and TRBJ2-2; TRBD2 matches 11 bases. Germline assignment: CDR1 SGDLS and CDR2 YYNGEE. This CDR3 comprises 15 residues. V gave up 4 bases and J gave up 4 bases; unmatched junction bases: 3. CDR3 DNA: TGTGCCAGCAGCCAGACTAGCGGGGTCACCGGGGAGCTGTTTTTT. It encodes CASSQTSGVTGELFF. Together with reference TRBV9 and TRBJ2-2, the CDR3 gives the full variable domain: DSGVTQTPKHLITATGQRVTLRCSPRSGDLSVYWYQQSLDQGLQFLIQYYNGEERAKGNILERFSAQQFPDLHSELNLSSLELGDSALYFCASSQTSGVTGELFFGEGSRLTVL.

This clone was seen more than once but under ten times. The rearrangement links TRBV10-3 to TRBJ1-2, with D tentatively TRBD1 (6 bases). Trimming took 0 bases from V and 4 from J, leaving 15 bases between them. The CDR3 has 16 amino acids. CDR1 is ENHRY and CDR2 is SYGVKD in the germline V gene. CDR3 coding DNA: TGTGCCATCAGTGAGTCACAGGGTACCCCTCTCTATGGCTACACCTTC. This encodes CAISESQGTPLYGYTF.

The chain couples TRBV5-1 to TRBJ1-3, with D hard to call. The CDR3 has 15 amino acids. Per germline, CDR1 SGHRS and CDR2 YFSETQ. V was clipped by 0 bases and J by 0 bases, with 7 bases between them. The CDR3 sequence: CASSLEVSSGNTIYF. The CDR3, as DNA: TGCGCCAGCAGCTTGGAGGTGAGCTCTGGAAACACCATATATTTT.

V is TRBV11-3 and J is TRBJ2-1, with D possibly TRBD2 on 7 matching bases. The CDR3 sequence is 14 residues long. V lost 5 bases and J lost 8, with 16 bases in between. Germline V gene sequence: CDR1 SGHNT, CDR2 YENEEA. Here the CDR3 DNA reads TGTGCCAGCAGCAGGGGGGGTGGCGTGGATGAGCAGTTCTTC. It yields the protein CASSRGGGVDEQFF.

This clone turned up a few times. The chain links TRBV11-3 to TRBJ2-2, with a tentative D call TRBD2 (6 bases). V was pared by 5 bases and J by 7 bases, with 17 bases between. In germline, CDR1 is SGHNT, CDR2 YENEEA. CDR3 length: 15 residues. For the CDR3, the DNA is TGTGCCAGCAGCCCCTCCGGGGGACGAGGCGGGGAGCTGTTTTTT. This codes for CASSPSGGRGGELFF.

The rearrangement links TRBV7-9 to TRBJ2-3, with D perhaps TRBD2 (7 bases). The V gene lost 4 bases and the J gene lost 0 bases, with 17 bases spanning the gap. Germline CDR1 is SEHNR and CDR2 is FQNEAQ (reference sequence). The CDR3 loop spans 17 amino acids. The CDR3 DNA is TGTGCCAGCAGCTGGGAGGGGTGGGGGCCTAGCACAGATACGCAGTATTTT. This encodes CASSWEGWGPSTDTQYF.

This chain links TRBV11-2 with TRBJ2-1; TRBD2 is a possible D gene (6 bases). V was cut by 6 bases and J by 2 bases, with 11 bases left in between. The germline gives CDR1 SGHAT, CDR2 FQNNGV. The CDR3 consists of 14 residues. The CDR3 region is CASRFGGAYNEQFF. The CDR3 DNA follows: TGTGCCAGCAGGTTTGGCGGGGCCTACAATGAGCAGTTCTTC.